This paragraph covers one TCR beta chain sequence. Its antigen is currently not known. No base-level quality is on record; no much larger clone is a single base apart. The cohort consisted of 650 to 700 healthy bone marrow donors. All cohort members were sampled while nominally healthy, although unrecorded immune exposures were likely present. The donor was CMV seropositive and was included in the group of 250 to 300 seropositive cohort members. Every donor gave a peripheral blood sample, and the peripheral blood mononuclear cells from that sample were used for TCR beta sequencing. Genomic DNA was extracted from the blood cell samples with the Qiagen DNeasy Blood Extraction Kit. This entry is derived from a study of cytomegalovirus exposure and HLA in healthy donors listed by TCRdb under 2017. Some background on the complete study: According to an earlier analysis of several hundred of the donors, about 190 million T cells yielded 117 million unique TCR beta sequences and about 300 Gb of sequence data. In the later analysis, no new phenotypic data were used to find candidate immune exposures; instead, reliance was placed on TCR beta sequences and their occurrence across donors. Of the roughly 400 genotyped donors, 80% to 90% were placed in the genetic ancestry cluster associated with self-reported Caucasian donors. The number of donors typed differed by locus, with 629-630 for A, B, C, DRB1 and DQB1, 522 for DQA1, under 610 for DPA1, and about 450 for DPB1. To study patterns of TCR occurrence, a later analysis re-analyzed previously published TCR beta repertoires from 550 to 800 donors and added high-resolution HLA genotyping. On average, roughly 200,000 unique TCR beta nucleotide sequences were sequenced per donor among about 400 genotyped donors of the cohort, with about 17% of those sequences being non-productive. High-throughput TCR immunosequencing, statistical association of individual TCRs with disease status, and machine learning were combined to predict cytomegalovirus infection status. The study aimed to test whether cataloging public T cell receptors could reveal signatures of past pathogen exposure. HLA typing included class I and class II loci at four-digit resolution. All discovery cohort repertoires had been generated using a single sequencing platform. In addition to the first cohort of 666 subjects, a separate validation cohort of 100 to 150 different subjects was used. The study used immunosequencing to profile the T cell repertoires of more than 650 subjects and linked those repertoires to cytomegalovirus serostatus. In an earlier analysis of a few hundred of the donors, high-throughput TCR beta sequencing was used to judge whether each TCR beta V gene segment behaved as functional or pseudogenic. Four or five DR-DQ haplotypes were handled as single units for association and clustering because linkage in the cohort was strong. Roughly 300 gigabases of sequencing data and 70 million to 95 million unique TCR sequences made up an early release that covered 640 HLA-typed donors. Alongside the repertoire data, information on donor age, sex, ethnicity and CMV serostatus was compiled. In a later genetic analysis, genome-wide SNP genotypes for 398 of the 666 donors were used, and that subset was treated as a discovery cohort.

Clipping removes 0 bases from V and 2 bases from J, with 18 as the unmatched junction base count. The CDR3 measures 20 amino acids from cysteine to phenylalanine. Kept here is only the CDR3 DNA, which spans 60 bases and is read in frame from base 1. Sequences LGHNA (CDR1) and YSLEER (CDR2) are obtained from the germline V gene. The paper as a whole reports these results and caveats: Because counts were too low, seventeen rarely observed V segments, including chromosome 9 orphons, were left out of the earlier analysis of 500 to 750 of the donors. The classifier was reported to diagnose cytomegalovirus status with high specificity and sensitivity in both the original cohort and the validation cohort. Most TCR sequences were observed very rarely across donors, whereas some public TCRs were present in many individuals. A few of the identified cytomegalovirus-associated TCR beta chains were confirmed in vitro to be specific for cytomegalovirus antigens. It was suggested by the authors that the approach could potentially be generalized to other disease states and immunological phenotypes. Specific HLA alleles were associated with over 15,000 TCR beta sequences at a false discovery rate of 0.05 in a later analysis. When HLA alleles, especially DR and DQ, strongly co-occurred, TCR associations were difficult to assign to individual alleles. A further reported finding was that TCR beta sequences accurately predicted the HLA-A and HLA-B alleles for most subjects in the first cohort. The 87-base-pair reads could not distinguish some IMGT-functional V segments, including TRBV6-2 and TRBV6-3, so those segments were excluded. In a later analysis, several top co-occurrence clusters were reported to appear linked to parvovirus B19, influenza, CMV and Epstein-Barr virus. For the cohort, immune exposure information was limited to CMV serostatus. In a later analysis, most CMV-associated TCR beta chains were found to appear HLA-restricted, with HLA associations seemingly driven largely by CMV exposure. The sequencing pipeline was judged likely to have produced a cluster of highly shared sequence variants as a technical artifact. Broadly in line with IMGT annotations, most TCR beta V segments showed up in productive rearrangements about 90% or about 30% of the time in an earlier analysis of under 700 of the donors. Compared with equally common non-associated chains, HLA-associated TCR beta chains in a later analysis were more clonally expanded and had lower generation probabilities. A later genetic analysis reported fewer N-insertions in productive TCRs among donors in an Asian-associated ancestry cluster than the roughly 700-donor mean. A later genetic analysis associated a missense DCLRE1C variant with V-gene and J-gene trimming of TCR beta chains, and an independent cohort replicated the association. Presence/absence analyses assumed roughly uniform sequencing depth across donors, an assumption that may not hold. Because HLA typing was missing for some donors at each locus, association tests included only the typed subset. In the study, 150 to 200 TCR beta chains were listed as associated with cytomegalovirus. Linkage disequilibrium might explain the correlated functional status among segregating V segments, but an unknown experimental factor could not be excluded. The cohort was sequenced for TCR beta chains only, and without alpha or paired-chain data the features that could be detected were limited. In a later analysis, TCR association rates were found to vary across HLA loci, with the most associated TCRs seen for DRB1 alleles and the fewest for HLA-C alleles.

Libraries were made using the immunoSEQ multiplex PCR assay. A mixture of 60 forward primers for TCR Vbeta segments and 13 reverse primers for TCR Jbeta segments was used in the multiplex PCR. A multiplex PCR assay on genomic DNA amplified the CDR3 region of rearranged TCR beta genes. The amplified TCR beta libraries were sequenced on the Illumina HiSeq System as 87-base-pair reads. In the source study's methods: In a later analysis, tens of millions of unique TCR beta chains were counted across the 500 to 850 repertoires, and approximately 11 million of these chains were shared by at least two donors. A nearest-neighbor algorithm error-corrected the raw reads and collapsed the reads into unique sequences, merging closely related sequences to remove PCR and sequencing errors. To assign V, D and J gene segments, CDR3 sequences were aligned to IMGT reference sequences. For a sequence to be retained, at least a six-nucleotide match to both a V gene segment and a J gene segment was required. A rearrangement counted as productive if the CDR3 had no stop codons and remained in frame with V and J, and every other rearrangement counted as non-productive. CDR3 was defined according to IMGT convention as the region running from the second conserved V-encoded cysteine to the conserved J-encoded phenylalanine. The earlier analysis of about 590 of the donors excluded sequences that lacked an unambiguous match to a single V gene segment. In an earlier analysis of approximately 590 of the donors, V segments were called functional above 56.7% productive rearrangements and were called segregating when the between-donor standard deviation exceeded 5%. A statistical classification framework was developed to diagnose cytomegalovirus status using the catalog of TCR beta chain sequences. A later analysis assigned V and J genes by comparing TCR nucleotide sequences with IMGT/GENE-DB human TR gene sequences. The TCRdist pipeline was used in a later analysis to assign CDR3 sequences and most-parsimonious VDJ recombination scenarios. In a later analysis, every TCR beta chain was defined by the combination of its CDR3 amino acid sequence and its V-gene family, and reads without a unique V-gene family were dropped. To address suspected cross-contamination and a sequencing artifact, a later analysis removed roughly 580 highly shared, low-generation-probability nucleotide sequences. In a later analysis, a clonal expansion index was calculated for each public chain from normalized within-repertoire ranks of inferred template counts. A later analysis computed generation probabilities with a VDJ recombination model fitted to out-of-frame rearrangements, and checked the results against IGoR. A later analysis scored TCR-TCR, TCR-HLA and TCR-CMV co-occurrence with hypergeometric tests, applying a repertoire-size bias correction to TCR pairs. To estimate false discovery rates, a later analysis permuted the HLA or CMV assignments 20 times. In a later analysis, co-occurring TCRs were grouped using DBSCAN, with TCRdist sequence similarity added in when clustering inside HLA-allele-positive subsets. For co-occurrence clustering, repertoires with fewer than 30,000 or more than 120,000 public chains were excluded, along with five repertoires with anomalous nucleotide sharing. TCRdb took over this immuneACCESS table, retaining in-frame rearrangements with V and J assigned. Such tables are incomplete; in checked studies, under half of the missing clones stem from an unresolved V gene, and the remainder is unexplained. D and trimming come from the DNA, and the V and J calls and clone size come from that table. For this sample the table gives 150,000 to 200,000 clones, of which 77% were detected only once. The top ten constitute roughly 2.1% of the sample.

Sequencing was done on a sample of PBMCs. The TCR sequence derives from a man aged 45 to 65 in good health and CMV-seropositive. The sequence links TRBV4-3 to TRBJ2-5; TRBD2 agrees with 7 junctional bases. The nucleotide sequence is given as TGCGCCAGCAGCCAAGAAATGGAGATTGGAGCGGGGTTCGCTCAAGAGACCCAGTACTTC. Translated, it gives CASSQEMEIGAGFAQETQYF.